The present T cell receptor beta chain was sequenced within a study of T cell repertoires in cytomegalovirus infection. Across the whole study: It was the public TCR beta signatures that indicated both CMV infection and matching HLA type.

Study-level results: Based on cumulative public TCR beta family frequency, carriers of CMV plus the relevant HLA were identified.

MiXCR, run by TCRdb on the reads, gives a single entry per CDR3 protein. The repertoire holds about 450,000 distinct CDR3 sequences, roughly 30% seen once, with roughly an eighth in the top ten. This clonotype was seen only a few times. Its matching antigen is unknown. This CDR3 contains 13 residues. Germline V gives CDR1 MNHEY, CDR2 SVGAGI. Trimming cost V 0 bases and J 13 bases, with 15 bases left between them. J is TRBJ1-2 and V is TRBV6-5; D remains unclear. What was sequenced was PBMCs. This receptor was identified in a human donor in good health (CMV status not recorded). Some clones in this sample may be carry-over from other donors' samples. The DNA for the CDR3 is TGTGCCAGCAGTTACTCGAAGGACGGAGCGGCCACCTTC. The encoded protein is CASSYSKDGAATF.